One sample yielded the 12 T cell receptor beta chains listed below, sequenced in a study of blood T cells in healthy people across ages. The second PCR ran 7 to 11 cycles with a sample-barcoded 5' primer and J-beta primers. MiXCR was run by TCRdb on the 5' RACE reads, yielding one entry per CDR3 protein. The data contain 700,000 or so distinct CDR3 sequences, 22% of them singletons. The sequenced sample was blood. The receptors were sampled from a man in his 70s in good health.

This sequence joins TRBV10-3 and TRBJ2-7, with a tentative D call TRBD2 (5 bases). CDR3 length: 14 residues. Trimming pared 6 bases from V and 2 bases from J, leaving 14 bases between. CDR1 is ENHRY and CDR2 is SYGVKD in the germline V gene. This chain's CDR3 is CAIRRGSAAYEQYF. The CDR3 bases are TGTGCCATCAGGCGAGGGAGTGCGGCCTACGAGCAGTACTTC.

The chain employs TRBV18 and TRBJ2-7; no firm D call. V lost 5 bases and J lost 6, with 14 bases in between. Germline lookup yields CDR1 KGHSH and CDR2 LQKENI. The length of the CDR3 is 13 residues. The CDR3 nucleotides are TGTGCCAGCTCAAGTCTGGAGTTATCCGAGCAGTACGTC. It yields the protein CASSSLELSEQYV.

This clonotype occurred a few times. The genes are TRBV4-3 and TRBJ2-2; 14 nucleotides agree with TRBD2. The J segment lost 2 bases and the V segment lost 4 bases, leaving 6 bases of the junction unmatched. This CDR3 is 18 amino acids long. CDR1 is LGHNA and CDR2 is YSLEER in the germline V gene. As DNA, the CDR3 is TGCGCCAGCAGCCCCCCGGGACTAGCGGGAGTCAACACCGGGGAGCTGTTTTTT. This translates into CASSPPGLAGVNTGELFF.

This sequence joins TRBV6-1 and TRBJ2-7; 13 bases are a match to TRBD2. Losses at the gene ends were 6 bases for V and 0 bases for J; bases not matched to a gene: 2. This CDR3 contains 15 residues. Germline lookup yields CDR1 MNHNS and CDR2 SASEGT. This CDR3 reads CASRTSGGLSYEQYF. Written as DNA, the CDR3 is TGTGCCAGCAGGACTAGCGGGGGGCTCTCCTACGAGCAGTACTTC.

The chain carries TRBV25-1 and TRBJ1-5, with 9 bases aligning to TRBD1. The V segment lost 2 bases and the J segment 5 bases; nucleotides outside the gene matches: 13. The CDR3 is 18 amino acids. CDR1 and CDR2 (germline): MGHDK, SYGVNS. The CDR3 nucleotides read TGTGCCAGCAGTGAACGACGACACGGGACAGGGAGAGATCAGCCCCAGCATTTT. Residues: CASSERRHGTGRDQPQHF.

As to this clonotype: A much larger clone lies a single base off, so this may be a read error. The V and J genes are TRBV29-1 and TRBJ2-1; the match to TRBD1 covers 9 bases. The length of the CDR3 is 13 residues. Per germline, CDR1 SQVTM and CDR2 ANQGSEA. After removal of 4 bases from V and 6 bases from J, the junction contained 4 bases not matched to a gene. CDR3 sequence reads: CSVVTGGFNEQFF. In nucleotides, the CDR3 is TGCAGCGTTGTAACAGGGGGCTTCAATGAGCAGTTCTTC.

This clonotype has a handful of counts. This chain connects TRBV6-5 to TRBJ1-2; unclear D gene. V dropped 6 bases and J dropped 2 bases, with 13 bases sitting between them. The germline V gene encodes CDR1 MNHEY and CDR2 SVGAGI. CDR3 length: 14 residues. The CDR3 loop is CASRHRTLNYGYTF. The CDR3, as DNA: TGTGCCAGCAGGCACCGGACGTTGAACTATGGCTACACCTTC.

V is TRBV20-1 and J is TRBJ2-1, with D possibly matching TRBD2 (7 bases). The V end was cut by 5 bases, the J end by 6 bases, with 20 bases between. CDR1 DFQATT and CDR2 SNEGSKA come from the germline V gene (reference sequence). CDR3 length equals 15 residues. Here the CDR3 DNA reads TGCAGTGCTTTCCCGGGGGCGGGGGTTCGCAATGAGCAGTTCTTC. It is translated as CSAFPGAGVRNEQFF.

This clonotype has more than one count but fewer than ten. At one of its ends the junction is not consistent with the germline gene, which may arise from a read error. This chain connects TRBV6-5 to TRBJ1-1; 8 bases are shared with TRBD1. CDR1 is MNHEY, CDR2 SVGAGI, per germline. The CDR3 length is 17 residues. Here the CDR3 reads CASSYSSFRQGNPEAFF. DNA of the CDR3: TGTGCCAGCAGTTACTCCTCATTTCGACAGGGGAACCCTGAAGCTTTCTTT.

The chain combines TRBV12-3 or TRBV12-4 with TRBJ1-1; unclear D gene. V dropped 6 bases and J dropped 4 bases, with 15 bases sitting between them. This CDR3 has 14 residues. The CDR3 sequence is CASSMDLWATEAFF. In nucleotides, the CDR3 is TGTGCCAGCAGCATGGACCTATGGGCCACTGAAGCTTTCTTT.

This chain uses TRBV5-1 with TRBJ2-7; no definite D call. Germline V lookup: CDR1 SGHRS, CDR2 YFSETQ. The germline V and J ends were trimmed by 7 bases and 5 bases, with 1 base remaining between them. This CDR3 is built from 8 residues. CDR3 coding DNA: TGCGCCAGCGACGAGCAGTACTTC. Protein sequence: CASDEQYF.

This clonotype was observed at least ten times. The gene calls are TRBV9 and TRBJ1-1, with a possible D match to TRBD1 (5 bases). V lost 0 bases and J 4 bases, leaving 16 bases between the germline ends. CDR3 length: 16 amino acids. Germline assignment: CDR1 SGDLS and CDR2 YYNGEE. The CDR3, as DNA: TGTGCCAGCAGCGTAGACCCCGCCGAAGGGACCACTGAAGCTTTCTTT. This sequence encodes CASSVDPAEGTTEAFF.